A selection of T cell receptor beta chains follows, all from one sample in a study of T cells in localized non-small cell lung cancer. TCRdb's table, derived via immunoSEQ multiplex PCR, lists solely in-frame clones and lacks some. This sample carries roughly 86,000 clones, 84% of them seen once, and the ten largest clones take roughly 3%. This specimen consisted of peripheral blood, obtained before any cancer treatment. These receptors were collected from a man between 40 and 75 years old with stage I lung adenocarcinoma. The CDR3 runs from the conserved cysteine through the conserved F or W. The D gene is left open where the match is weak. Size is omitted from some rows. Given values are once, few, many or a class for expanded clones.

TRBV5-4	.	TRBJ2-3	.	CASEYGDTQYF	TGTGCCAGCGAGTACGGGGATACGCAGTATTTT
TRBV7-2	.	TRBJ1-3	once	CASSLDSSGNTIYF	TGTGCCAGCAGCTTAGATTCCTCTGGAAACACCATATATTTT
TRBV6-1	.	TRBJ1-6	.	CASSSPNSPLHF	TGTGCCAGCAGCTCCCCGAATTCACCCCTCCACTTT
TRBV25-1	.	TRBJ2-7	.	CASSRGAGYEQYF	TGTGCCAGCAGCAGGGGTGCCGGCTACGAGCAGTACTTC
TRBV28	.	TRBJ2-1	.	CASSFGGWEQFF	TGTGCCAGCAGTTTCGGGGGTTGGGAGCAGTTCTTC
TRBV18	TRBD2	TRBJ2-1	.	CASSPGGGSEQFF	TGTGCCAGCTCACCGGGCGGGGGGAGTGAGCAGTTCTTC
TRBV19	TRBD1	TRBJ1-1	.	CASSTRRQGEKAFF	TGTGCCAGTAGTACCCGTCGACAGGGAGAAAAAGCTTTCTTT
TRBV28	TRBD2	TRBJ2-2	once	CASSLSGRANTGELFF	TGTGCCAGCAGTTTAAGCGGGAGGGCAAACACCGGGGAGCTGTTTTTT
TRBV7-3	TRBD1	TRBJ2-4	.	CASSLDSGTGTAKNIQYF	TGTGCCAGCAGCTTAGATTCAGGGACAGGGACGGCCAAAAACATTCAGTACTTC
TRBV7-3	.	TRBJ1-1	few	CASSQLGGANAKSEAFF	TGTGCCAGCAGCCAGTTAGGAGGGGCGAATGCAAAATCAGAAGCTTTCTTT
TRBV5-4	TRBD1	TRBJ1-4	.	CASSLTQGAYNNEKLFF	TGTGCCAGCAGCTTAACCCAGGGGGCGTACAATAATGAAAAACTGTTTTTT
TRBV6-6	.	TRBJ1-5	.	CASSPDGAGQPQHF	TGTGCCAGCAGCCCGGATGGGGCAGGCCAGCCCCAGCATTTT
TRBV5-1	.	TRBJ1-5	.	CASSWGPDQPQHF	TGCGCCAGCAGCTGGGGACCTGATCAGCCCCAGCATTTT
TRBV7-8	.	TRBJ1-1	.	CASSYRGIGGAEAFF	TGTGCCAGCAGCTACCGCGGCATAGGGGGGGCTGAAGCTTTCTTT
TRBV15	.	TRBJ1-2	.	CATSRGGARATF	TGTGCCACCAGCAGAGGGGGGGCGCGGGCCACCTTC
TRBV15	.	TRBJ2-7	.	CATSRDSGFYEQYF	TGTGCCACCAGCAGAGATTCTGGGTTCTACGAGCAGTACTTC
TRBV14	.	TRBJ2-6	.	CASSQDLSGLGSGANVLTF	TGTGCCAGCAGCCAAGACCTAAGCGGGCTAGGGTCTGGGGCCAACGTCCTGACTTTC
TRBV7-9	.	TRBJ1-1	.	CASSLGHYGEAFF	TGTGCCAGCAGCTTAGGTCATTATGGGGAAGCTTTCTTT
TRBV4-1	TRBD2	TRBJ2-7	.	CASSQTEGLASYEQYF	TGCGCCAGCAGCCAAACGGAGGGACTAGCGAGCTACGAGCAGTACTTC
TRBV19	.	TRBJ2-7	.	CASSLDSTYEQYF	TGTGCCAGTAGCCTTGACAGTACCTACGAGCAGTACTTC
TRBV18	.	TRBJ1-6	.	CASHTTGLSSYNSPLHF	TGTGCCAGCCATACGACAGGCCTTAGCTCCTATAATTCACCCCTCCACTTT
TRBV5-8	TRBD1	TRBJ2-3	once	CASSSLTGASTDTQYF	TGTGCCAGCAGCTCCCTGACAGGGGCGAGCACAGATACGCAGTATTTT
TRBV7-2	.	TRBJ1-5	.	CASSSGRIGNQPQHF	TGTGCCAGCAGCTCTGGACGGATAGGGAATCAGCCCCAGCATTTT
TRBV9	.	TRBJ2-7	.	CASSVPLAGTHEQYF	TGTGCCAGCAGCGTACCTCTCGCGGGAACCCACGAGCAGTACTTC
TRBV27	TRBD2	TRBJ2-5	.	CASSSRGGVETQYF	TGTGCCAGCAGTTCCCGCGGGGGGGTAGAGACCCAGTACTTC
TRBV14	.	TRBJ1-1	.	CASSQGRGNTEAFF	TGTGCCAGCAGCCAGGGCAGGGGGAACACTGAAGCTTTCTTT
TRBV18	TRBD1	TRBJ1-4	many	CASSPMGQKNEKLFF	TGTGCCAGCTCACCCATGGGACAGAAGAATGAAAAACTGTTTTTT